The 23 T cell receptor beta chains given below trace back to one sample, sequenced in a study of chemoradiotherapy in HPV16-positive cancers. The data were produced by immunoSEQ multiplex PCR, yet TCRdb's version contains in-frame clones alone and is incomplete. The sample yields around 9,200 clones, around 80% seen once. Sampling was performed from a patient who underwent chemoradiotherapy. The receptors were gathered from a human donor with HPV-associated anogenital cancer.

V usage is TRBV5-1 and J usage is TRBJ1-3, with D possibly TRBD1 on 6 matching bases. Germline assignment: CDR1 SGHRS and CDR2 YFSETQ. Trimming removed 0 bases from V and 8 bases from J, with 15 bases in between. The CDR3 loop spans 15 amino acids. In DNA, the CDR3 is TGCGCCAGCAGCTTGGAGGGGGGAGAAGTAGACACCATATATTTT. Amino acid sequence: CASSLEGGEVDTIYF.

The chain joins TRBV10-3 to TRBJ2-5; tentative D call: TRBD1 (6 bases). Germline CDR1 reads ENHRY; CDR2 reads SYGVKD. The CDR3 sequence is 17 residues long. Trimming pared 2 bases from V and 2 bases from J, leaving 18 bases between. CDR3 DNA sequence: TGTGCCATCAGTGAGAGTGCCACGGGAAGGGGGCAAGAGACCCAGTACTTC. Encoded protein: CAISESATGRGQETQYF.

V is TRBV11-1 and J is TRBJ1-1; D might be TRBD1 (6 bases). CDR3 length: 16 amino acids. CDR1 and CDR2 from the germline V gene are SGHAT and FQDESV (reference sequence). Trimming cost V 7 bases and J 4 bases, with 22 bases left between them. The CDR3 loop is CASNSLRGGPATEAFF. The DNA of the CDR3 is TGTGCCAGCAACTCTTTGCGGGGGGGCCCCGCCACTGAAGCTTTCTTT. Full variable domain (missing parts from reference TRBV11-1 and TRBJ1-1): EAEVAQSPRYKITEKSQAVAFWCDPISGHATLYWYRQILGQGPELLVQFQDESVVDDSQLPKDRFSAERLKGVDSTLKIQPAELGDSAMYLCASNSLRGGPATEAFFGQGTRLTVV.

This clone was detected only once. CDR3 residues: CASSQKELAGGLDEQFF. CDR3 coding DNA: TGTGCCAGCAGCCAAAAGGAACTAGCGGGGGGGCTGGATGAGCAGTTCTTC. The chain has TRBV4-2 and TRBJ2-1; TRBD2 aligns across 13 bases. Trimming cost V 2 bases and J 8 bases; bases outside gene matches: 9. The CDR3 spans 17 residues. In germline, CDR1 is LGHNA, CDR2 YNFKEQ.

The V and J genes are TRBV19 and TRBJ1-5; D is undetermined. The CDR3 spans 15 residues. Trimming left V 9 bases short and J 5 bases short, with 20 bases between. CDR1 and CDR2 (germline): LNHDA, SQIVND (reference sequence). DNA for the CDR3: TGTGCCAGCCAGGCGGGAGGCGCCTATCATCAGCCCCAGCATTTT. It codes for CASQAGGAYHQPQHF.

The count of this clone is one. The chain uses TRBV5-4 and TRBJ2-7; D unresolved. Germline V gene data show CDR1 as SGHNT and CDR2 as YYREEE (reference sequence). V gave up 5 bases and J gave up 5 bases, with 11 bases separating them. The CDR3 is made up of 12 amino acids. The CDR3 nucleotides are TGTGCCAGCAGGTCGACACGGAACGAGCAGTACTTC. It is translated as CASRSTRNEQYF.

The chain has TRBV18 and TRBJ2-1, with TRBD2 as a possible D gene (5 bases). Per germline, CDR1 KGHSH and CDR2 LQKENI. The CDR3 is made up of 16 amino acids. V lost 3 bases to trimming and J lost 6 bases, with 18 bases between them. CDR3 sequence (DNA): TGTGCCAGCTCACCTCAATCGGGGAGTCTGGCCAATGAGCAGTTCTTC. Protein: CASSPQSGSLANEQFF.

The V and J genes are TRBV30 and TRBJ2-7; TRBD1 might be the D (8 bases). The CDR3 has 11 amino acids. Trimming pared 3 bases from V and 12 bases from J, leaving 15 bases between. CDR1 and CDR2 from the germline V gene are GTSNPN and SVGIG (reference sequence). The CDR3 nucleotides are TGTGCCTGGAGGGGGGGGACAGGTCTGTACTTC. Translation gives CAWRGGTGLYF. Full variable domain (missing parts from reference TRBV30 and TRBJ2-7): SQTIHQWPATLVQPVGSPLSLECTVEGTSNPNLYWYRQAAGRGLQLLFYSVGIGQISSEVPQNLSASRPQDRQFILSSKKLLLSDSGFYLCAWRGGTGLYFGPGTRLTVT.

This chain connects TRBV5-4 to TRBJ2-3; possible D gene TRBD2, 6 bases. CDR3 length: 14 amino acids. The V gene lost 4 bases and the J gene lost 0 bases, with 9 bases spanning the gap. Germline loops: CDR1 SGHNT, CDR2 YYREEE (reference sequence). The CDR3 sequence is CASSLGTSTDTQYF. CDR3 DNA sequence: TGTGCCAGCAGCCTAGGGACTAGCACAGATACGCAGTATTTT.

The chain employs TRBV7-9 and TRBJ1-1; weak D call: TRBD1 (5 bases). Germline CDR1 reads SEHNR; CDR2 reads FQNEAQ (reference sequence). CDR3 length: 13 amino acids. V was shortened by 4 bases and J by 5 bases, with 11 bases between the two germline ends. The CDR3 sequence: CASSSQGGTEAFF. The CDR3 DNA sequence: TGTGCCAGCAGCTCTCAGGGAGGAACTGAAGCTTTCTTT. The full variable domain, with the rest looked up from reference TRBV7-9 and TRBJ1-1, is DTGVSQNPRHKITKRGQNVTFRCDPISEHNRLYWYRQTLGQGPEFLTYFQNEAQLEKSRLLSDRFSAERPKGSFSTLEIQRTEQGDSAMYLCASSSQGGTEAFFGQGTRLTVV.

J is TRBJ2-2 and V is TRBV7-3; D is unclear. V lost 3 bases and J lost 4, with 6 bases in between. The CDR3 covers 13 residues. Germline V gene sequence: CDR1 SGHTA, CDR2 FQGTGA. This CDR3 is CASSLLGTGELFF. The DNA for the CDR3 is TGTGCCAGCAGCTTGTTGGGCACCGGGGAGCTGTTTTTT.

This CDR3 reads CASSRSGTHTDTQYF. The DNA of the CDR3 is TGCGCCAGCAGCCGGAGCGGGACCCACACAGATACGCAGTATTTT. This chain joins TRBV5-1 and TRBJ2-3, with 7 bases that match TRBD2. The length of the CDR3 is 15 residues. Germline V gene sequence: CDR1 SGHRS, CDR2 YFSETQ. The junction had 7 bases not matched to a gene; V was cut back by 4 bases and J by 2 bases. Full variable domain (rest looked up from reference TRBV5-1 and TRBJ2-3): KAGVTQTPRYLIKTRGQQVTLSCSPISGHRSVSWYQQTPGQGLQFLFEYFSETQRNKGNFPGRFSGRQFSNSRSEMNVSTLELGDSALYLCASSRSGTHTDTQYFGPGTRLTVL.

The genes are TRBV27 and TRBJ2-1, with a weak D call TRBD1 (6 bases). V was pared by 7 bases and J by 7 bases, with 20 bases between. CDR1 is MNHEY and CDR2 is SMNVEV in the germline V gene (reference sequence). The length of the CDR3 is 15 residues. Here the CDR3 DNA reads TGTGCCAGCACGATCAGTACAGGGAATAGGAATGAGCAGTTCTTC. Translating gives CASTISTGNRNEQFF.

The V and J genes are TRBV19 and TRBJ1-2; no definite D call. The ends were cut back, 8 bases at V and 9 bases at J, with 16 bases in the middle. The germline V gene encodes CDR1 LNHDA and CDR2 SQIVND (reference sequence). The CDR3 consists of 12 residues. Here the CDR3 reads CASRWLVGSYTF. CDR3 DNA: TGTGCCAGTCGGTGGTTAGTGGGGAGCTACACCTTC.

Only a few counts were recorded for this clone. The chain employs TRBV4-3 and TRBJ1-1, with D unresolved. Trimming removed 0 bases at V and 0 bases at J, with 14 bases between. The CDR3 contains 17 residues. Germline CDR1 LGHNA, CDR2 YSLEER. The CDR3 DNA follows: TGCGCCAGCAGCCAAGATGGCTCAGGCTTCATGAACACTGAAGCTTTCTTT. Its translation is CASSQDGSGFMNTEAFF.

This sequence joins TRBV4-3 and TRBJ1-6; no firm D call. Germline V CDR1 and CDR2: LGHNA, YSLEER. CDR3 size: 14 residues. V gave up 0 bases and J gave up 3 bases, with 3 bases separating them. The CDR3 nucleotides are TGCGCCAGCAGCCAAGAGGTCTATAATTCACCCCTCCACTTT. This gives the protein CASSQEVYNSPLHF.

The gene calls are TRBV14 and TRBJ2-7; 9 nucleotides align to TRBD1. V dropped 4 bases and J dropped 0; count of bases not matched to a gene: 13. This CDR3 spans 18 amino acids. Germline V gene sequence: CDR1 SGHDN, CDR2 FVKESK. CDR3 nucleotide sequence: TGTGCCAGCAGCCCCCCACGGGACAGGGCGCGAAGCTCCTACGAGCAGTACTTC. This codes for CASSPPRDRARSSYEQYF.

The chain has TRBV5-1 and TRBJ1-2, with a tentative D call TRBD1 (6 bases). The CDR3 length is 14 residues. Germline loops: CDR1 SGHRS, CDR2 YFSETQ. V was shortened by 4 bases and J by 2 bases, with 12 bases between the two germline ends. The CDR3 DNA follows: TGCGCCAGCAGCGAGACAGGACGGAACTATGGCTACACCTTC. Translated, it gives CASSETGRNYGYTF.

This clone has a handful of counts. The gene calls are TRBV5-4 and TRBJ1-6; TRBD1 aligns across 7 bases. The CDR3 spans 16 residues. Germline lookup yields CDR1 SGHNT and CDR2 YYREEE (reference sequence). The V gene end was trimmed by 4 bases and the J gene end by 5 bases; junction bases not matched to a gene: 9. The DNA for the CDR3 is TGTGCCAGCAGCAAAGCTGACAGGGTCCATAATTCACCCCTCCACTTT. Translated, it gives CASSKADRVHNSPLHF.

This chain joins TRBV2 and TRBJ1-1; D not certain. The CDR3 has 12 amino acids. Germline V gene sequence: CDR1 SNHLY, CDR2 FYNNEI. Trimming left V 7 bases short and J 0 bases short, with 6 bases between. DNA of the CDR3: TGTGCCAGCAAGATAATGAACACTGAAGCTTTCTTT. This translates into CASKIMNTEAFF.

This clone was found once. DNA for the CDR3: TGTGCCAGCAGTTACTTACAGCAGTATGGCTACACCTTC. As protein: CASSYLQQYGYTF. The chain recombines TRBV6-5 with TRBJ1-2; D gene uncertain. V was shortened by 1 base and J by 5 bases, with 8 bases between the two germline ends. The CDR3 is 13 amino acids. Germline V gene data show CDR1 as MNHEY and CDR2 as SVGAGI.

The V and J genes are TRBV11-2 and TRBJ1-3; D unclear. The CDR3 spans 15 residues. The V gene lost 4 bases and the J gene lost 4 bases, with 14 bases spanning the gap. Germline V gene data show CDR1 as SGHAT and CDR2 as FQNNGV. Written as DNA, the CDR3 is TGTGCCAGCAGCTCCATTATCTCAGGAGGAAACACCATATATTTT. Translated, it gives CASSSIISGGNTIYF.

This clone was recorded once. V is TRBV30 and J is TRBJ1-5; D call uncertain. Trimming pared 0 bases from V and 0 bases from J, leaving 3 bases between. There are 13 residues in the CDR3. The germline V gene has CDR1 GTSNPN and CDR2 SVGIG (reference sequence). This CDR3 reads CAWSVSSNQPQHF. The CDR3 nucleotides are TGTGCCTGGAGTGTTAGTAGCAATCAGCCCCAGCATTTT.